Listed here is a single T cell receptor (beta chain). The sample carries other DNA sequences with the same CDR3. The germline V gene encodes CDR1 KGHSH and CDR2 LQKENI. The CDR3 has 13 residues. V was pared by 3 bases and J by 4 bases, with 9 bases between. This specimen belongs to a study of shared clonotypes between healthy human individuals. As for the study in general: With ages of 18 to 49, the donors were a couple of women and three men.

Using around 200 ng DNA, around 30,000 T cell genomes, the sorted-subset replicate PCRs were run. How the authors handled the data: ImmunoSEQ supplied junction-only sequences lacking quality scores, so filtering was different. Assay: immunoSEQ multiplex PCR; the TCRdb copy retains only in-frame clones and omits some. D and trimming come from the DNA, and the V and J calls and clone size come from that table. The sample lists a few million clones, approximately 93% occurring once. CD4+ cell separation produced CD45RA+ naive and CD45RA-negative memory subsets. This chain joins TRBV18 and TRBJ1-2, with unresolved D. The clonotype was recovered from a man in his late teens or twenties in good health. Some clones in this sample may be carry-over from other donors' samples. Sequenced input: naive CD4+ T cells from PBMCs. This sample's subset: CD45RA+ positively selected. This chain's CDR3 is CASSPSPGYGYTF. The CDR3 DNA reads TGTGCCAGCTCACCGTCCCCAGGCTATGGCTACACCTTC.